What follows are 24 T cell receptor beta chains derived from one specimen sequenced in a study of blood T cell repertoires in COVID-19. Measured with immunoSEQ multiplex PCR; TCRdb has only the in-frame clones, and not every one. The sample includes tens of thousands of clones, approximately 79% of them seen just once. The sequenced material came from peripheral blood. The receptors originated from a man in his sixties with acute or convalescent COVID-19.

This chain connects TRBV10-2 to TRBJ2-7; TRBD1 aligns across 7 bases. The length of the CDR3 is 14 residues. CDR1 and CDR2 (germline): WSHSY, SAAADI. Losses at the gene ends were 4 bases for V and 0 bases for J; bases not matched to a gene: 3. The CDR3 DNA reads TGCGCCAGCAGTGCGACAGGGAGCTCCTACGAGCAGTACTTC. It translates to CASSATGSSYEQYF.

The chain couples TRBV7-6 to TRBJ2-1; the match to TRBD1 covers 7 bases. The CDR3 spans 15 residues. The ends lost 6 bases at V and 0 bases at J; junction bases unmatched: 5. Germline CDR1 reads SGHVS; CDR2 reads FNYEAQ. The CDR3 region has the DNA TGTGCCAGCAGGTCGGCAGGGGGCTCCTACAATGAGCAGTTCTTC. Its translation is CASRSAGGSYNEQFF.

The V gene is TRBV28, the J gene TRBJ1-1; D is undetermined. The V gene's germline CDR1 is MDHEN and CDR2 SYDVKM. CDR3 length: 11 amino acids. V was shortened by 4 bases and J by 9 bases, with 9 bases between the two germline ends. In DNA, the CDR3 is TGTGCCAGCAGTTATCTTACTAAAGCTTTCTTT. Translation: CASSYLTKAFF.

V is TRBV9 and J is TRBJ1-1, with 7 bases that match TRBD1. Germline values: CDR1 SGDLS, CDR2 YYNGEE. The V and J ends lost 0 bases and 8 bases, in that order; junction bases with no gene match: 10. The length of the CDR3 is 15 residues. The CDR3: CASSVDPGQAGEAFF. CDR3 in DNA: TGTGCCAGCAGCGTAGACCCAGGACAGGCCGGGGAAGCTTTCTTT.

The chain employs TRBV5-1 and TRBJ2-1, with TRBD1 matching over 10 bases. From germline, CDR1 is SGHRS and CDR2 YFSETQ. CDR3 length: 15 amino acids. V was clipped by 2 bases and J by 3 bases; unmatched bases: 2. The CDR3 protein is CASSFGQGGYNEQFF. CDR3 DNA sequence: TGCGCCAGCAGCTTTGGACAGGGGGGCTACAATGAGCAGTTCTTC.

This clone was detected only a few times. The CDR3 sequence: CASSLAARPLLYSYEQYF. The DNA for the CDR3 is TGTGCCAGCAGCTTAGCAGCCAGGCCCCTCCTATACTCCTACGAGCAGTACTTC. The V and J genes are TRBV7-2 and TRBJ2-7; the D is unclear. The V and J ends lost 0 bases and 0 bases respectively, with 18 bases between them. The germline V gene encodes CDR1 SGHTA and CDR2 FQGNSA. This CDR3 contains 18 residues.

The genes are TRBV19 and TRBJ2-1; TRBD1 aligns across 10 bases. Germline V gene lookup returns CDR1 LNHDA and CDR2 SQIVND (reference sequence). This CDR3 has 14 amino acids. Germline trimming cut 1 base from V and 8 bases from J; bases unmatched to any gene: 2. DNA for the CDR3: TGTGCCAGTAGTATAGGAGGGACAGGGGATGAGCAGTTCTTC. Translation gives CASSIGGTGDEQFF.

The chain carries TRBV5-1 and TRBJ2-7, with 7 bases identical to TRBD1. Germline V gene sequence: CDR1 SGHRS, CDR2 YFSETQ. The V and J ends lost 2 bases and 6 bases, in that order; junction bases with no gene match: 8. This CDR3 comprises 14 residues. The chain's CDR3 is CASSLTGTAVEQYF. The DNA of the CDR3 is TGCGCCAGCAGCTTAACTGGGACAGCGGTCGAGCAGTACTTC.

The chain recombines TRBV28 with TRBJ1-2, with TRBD1 as a possible D gene (6 bases). This CDR3 is built from 12 residues. CDR1 and CDR2 from the germline V gene are MDHEN and SYDVKM. The V end was cut by 8 bases, the J end by 7 bases, with 14 bases between. The CDR3 coding sequence is TGTGCCAGCGATACAGGGATGTTTGGCTACACCTTC. It translates to CASDTGMFGYTF.

CDR3 amino acids: CASSPRVTLVSRSTIYF. The CDR3 DNA reads as TGTGCCAGTAGTCCACGGGTGACCCTGGTCTCTCGGAGCACCATATATTTT. This chain connects TRBV19 to TRBJ1-3; no definite D call. The length of the CDR3 is 17 residues. Trimming left V 5 bases short and J 9 bases short, with 26 bases between. CDR1 LNHDA and CDR2 SQIVND come from the germline V gene (reference sequence).

V gene TRBV9 combines with J gene TRBJ2-2, with 14 bases identical to TRBD2. The trim removed 5 bases at V and 7 bases at J, leaving 4 bases unmatched. The CDR3 is 15 amino acids. The germline V gene encodes CDR1 SGDLS and CDR2 YYNGEE. CDR3 in DNA: TGTGCCAGCAGGGGACTAGCGGGAGATGGCGGGGAGCTGTTTTTT. This codes for CASRGLAGDGGELFF.

The chain has TRBV14 and TRBJ2-1; the match to TRBD2 covers 11 bases. Trimming removed 6 bases from V and 5 bases from J; junction bases left unmatched: 9. The CDR3 covers 16 residues. CDR1 is SGHDN and CDR2 is FVKESK in the germline V gene. The CDR3 DNA reads as TGTGCCAGCAGTCGCATCGGGACTAGCGGTAACAATGAGCAGTTCTTC. This gives the protein CASSRIGTSGNNEQFF.

This chain joins TRBV4-1 and TRBJ1-1; D is possibly TRBD1 (6 bases). The CDR3 totals 16 residues. Germline lookup yields CDR1 MGHRA and CDR2 YSYEKL. With 3 bases removed from V and 0 bases from J, the gap between germline ends came to 14 bases. The CDR3 is CASSHEGENMNTEAFF. CDR3 coding DNA: TGCGCCAGCAGCCACGAGGGGGAAAACATGAACACTGAAGCTTTCTTT.

In this sample, this clone turned up once. V gene TRBV11-2 combines with J gene TRBJ2-1; D may be TRBD1 (6 bases). CDR3 size: 13 residues. Trimming took 5 bases from V and 7 from J, leaving 12 bases between them. CDR1 and CDR2 from the germline V gene are SGHAT and FQNNGV. CDR3 nucleotides: TGTGCCAGCAGCAAACACAGGGTAAATGAGCAGTTCTTC. It specifies CASSKHRVNEQFF.

The chain joins TRBV7-3 to TRBJ2-2; possible D gene TRBD2, 6 bases. CDR1 and CDR2 from the germline V gene are SGHTA and FQGTGA. Between the trimmed V and J ends, which lost 3 bases and 6 bases, there was a span of 14 bases. CDR3 length: 15 amino acids. CDR3 DNA sequence: TGTGCCAGCAGCTTCTCCGGGACTGCACCCGGGGAGCTGTTTTTT. It translates to CASSFSGTAPGELFF.

The genes are TRBV7-9 and TRBJ1-1; D call uncertain. The CDR3 is 13 amino acids. Germline loops: CDR1 SEHNR, CDR2 FQNEAQ (reference sequence). Between the trimmed V and J ends, which lost 1 base and 6 bases, there was a span of 9 bases. The CDR3 bases are TGTGCCAGCAGCTTAGGCGGAGCCGCTGAAGCTTTCTTT. Amino acids: CASSLGGAAEAFF.

V and J are TRBV5-5 and TRBJ2-7; TRBD2 aligns across 13 bases. CDR1 is SGHKS and CDR2 is YYEKEE in the germline V gene (reference sequence). This CDR3 region has 15 residues. Trimming removed 5 bases from V and 4 bases from J; junction bases left unmatched: 6. CDR3 amino acids: CASSPGLAGKYEQYF. CDR3 coding DNA: TGTGCCAGCAGTCCGGGACTAGCGGGAAAGTACGAGCAGTACTTC.

This chain uses TRBV30 with TRBJ2-7; 11 bases are a match to TRBD2. The junction had 5 bases not matched to a gene; V was cut back by 0 bases and J by 7 bases. The CDR3 length is 14 residues. CDR1 and CDR2 from the germline V gene are GTSNPN and SVGIG (reference sequence). The CDR3 reads CAWSVLAGAKEQYF. Here the CDR3 DNA reads TGTGCCTGGAGTGTACTAGCGGGAGCGAAAGAGCAGTACTTC.

V and J are TRBV6-5 and TRBJ1-2; maybe TRBD1 (6 bases). CDR3 size: 11 residues. V was shortened by 6 bases and J by 10 bases, with 12 bases between the two germline ends. The V gene's germline CDR1 is MNHEY and CDR2 SVGAGI. CDR3 in DNA: TGTGCCAGCAGGCGGACAGAAGACTACACCTTC. Protein: CASRRTEDYTF.

This clone was picked up one time. The chain combines TRBV6-5 with TRBJ1-3; a weak D match, TRBD1 (5 bases). This CDR3 region has 13 residues. V dropped 5 bases and J dropped 4 bases, with 9 bases sitting between them. Germline lookup yields CDR1 MNHEY and CDR2 SVGAGI. The CDR3 sequence is CASSRQIGNTIYF. DNA of the CDR3: TGTGCCAGCAGTCGACAGATCGGAAACACCATATATTTT.

In its sample, this clone was seen a few times. CDR3 region: CASSILGARLWDEQFF. In DNA form, the CDR3 reads TGTGCCAGTAGTATATTGGGGGCTCGGTTGTGGGATGAGCAGTTCTTC. The V and J genes are TRBV19 and TRBJ2-1; TRBD1 might be the D (6 bases). Germline V gene data show CDR1 as LNHDA and CDR2 as SQIVND (reference sequence). The CDR3 length is 16 residues. Trimming pared 2 bases from V and 8 bases from J, leaving 19 bases between.

This clone was detected only a few times. J is TRBJ1-4 and V is TRBV9, with TRBD1 matching 9 bases. CDR3 size: 15 residues. The J segment lost 10 bases and the V segment lost 4 bases, leaving 11 bases of the junction unmatched. Germline V gives CDR1 SGDLS, CDR2 YYNGEE. The CDR3 nucleotides are TGTGCCAGCAGCCCACCGGGACAGGGTATAGGAAAACTGTTTTTT. Its protein product is CASSPPGQGIGKLFF. Filled out from reference TRBV9 and TRBJ1-4, the complete variable domain reads DSGVTQTPKHLITATGQRVTLRCSPRSGDLSVYWYQQSLDQGLQFLIQYYNGEERAKGNILERFSAQQFPDLHSELNLSSLELGDSALYFCASSPPGQGIGKLFFGSGTQLSVL.

This chain uses TRBV5-1 with TRBJ2-6; D perhaps matches TRBD1 (5 bases). V was clipped by 2 bases and J by 0 bases, with 9 bases between them. This CDR3 has 16 amino acids. The germline CDR1 and CDR2 sequences are SGHRS and YFSETQ. This chain's CDR3 is CASSLQAHSGANVLTF. Written as DNA, the CDR3 is TGCGCCAGCAGCTTACAGGCACACTCTGGGGCCAACGTCCTGACTTTC.

The table lists this clone with a count of one. This rearrangement joins TRBV5-4 to TRBJ1-2; the D gene is possibly TRBD1 (6 bases). This CDR3 region has 17 residues. Germline CDR1 and CDR2: SGHNT and YYREEE (reference sequence). V gave up 4 bases and J gave up 4 bases, with 23 bases separating them. For the CDR3, the DNA is TGTGCCAGCAGCCAAGGCGGGGGGGCCCCAATTCTCTATGGCTACACCTTC. Its protein is CASSQGGGAPILYGYTF.